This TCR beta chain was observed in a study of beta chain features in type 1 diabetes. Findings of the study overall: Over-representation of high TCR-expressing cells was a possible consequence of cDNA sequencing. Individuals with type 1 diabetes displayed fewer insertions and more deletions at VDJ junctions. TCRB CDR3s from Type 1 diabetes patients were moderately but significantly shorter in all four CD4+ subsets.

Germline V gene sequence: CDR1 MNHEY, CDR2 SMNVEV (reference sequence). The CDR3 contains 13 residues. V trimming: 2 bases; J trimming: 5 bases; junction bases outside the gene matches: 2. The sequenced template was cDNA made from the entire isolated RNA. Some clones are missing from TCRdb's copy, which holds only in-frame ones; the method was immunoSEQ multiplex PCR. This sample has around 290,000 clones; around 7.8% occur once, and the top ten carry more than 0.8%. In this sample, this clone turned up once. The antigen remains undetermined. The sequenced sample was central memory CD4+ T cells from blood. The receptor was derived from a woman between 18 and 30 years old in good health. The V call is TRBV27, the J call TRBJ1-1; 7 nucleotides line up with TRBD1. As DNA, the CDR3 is TGTGCCAGCAGTTTAGAGGGGGCGACTGAAGCTTTCTTT. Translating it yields CASSLEGATEAFF.